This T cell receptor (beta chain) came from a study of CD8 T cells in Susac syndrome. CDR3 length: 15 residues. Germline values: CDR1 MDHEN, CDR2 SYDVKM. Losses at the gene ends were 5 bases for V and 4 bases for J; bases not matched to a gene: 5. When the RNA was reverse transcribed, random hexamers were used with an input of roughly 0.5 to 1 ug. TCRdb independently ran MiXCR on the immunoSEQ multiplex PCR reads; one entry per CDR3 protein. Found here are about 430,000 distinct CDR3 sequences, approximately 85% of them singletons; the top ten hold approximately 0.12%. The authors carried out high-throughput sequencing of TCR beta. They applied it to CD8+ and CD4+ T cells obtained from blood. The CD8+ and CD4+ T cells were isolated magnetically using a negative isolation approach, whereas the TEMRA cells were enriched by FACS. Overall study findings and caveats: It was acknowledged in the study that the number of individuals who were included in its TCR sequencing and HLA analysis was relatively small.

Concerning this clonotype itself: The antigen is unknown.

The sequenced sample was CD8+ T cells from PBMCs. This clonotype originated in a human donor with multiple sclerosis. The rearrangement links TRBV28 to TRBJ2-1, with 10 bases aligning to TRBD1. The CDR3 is CASSRPGQGYNEQFF. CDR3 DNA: TGTGCCAGCAGTCGCCCGGGACAGGGGTACAATGAGCAGTTCTTC.